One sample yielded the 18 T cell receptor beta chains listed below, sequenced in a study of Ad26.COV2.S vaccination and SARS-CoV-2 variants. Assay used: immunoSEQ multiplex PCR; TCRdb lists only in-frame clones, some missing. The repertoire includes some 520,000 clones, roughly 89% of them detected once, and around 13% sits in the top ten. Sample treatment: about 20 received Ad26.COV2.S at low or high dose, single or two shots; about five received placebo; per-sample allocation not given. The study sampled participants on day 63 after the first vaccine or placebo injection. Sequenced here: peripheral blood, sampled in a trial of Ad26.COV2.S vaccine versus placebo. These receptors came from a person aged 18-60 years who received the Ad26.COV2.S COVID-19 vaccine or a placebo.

In nucleotides, the CDR3 is TGTGCCAGTAGTGCGACAGGGTTCCTGGAGACCCAGTACTTC. It encodes CASSATGFLETQYF. The rearrangement links TRBV19 to TRBJ2-5, with 7 nucleotides matching TRBD1. Germline V gene sequence: CDR1 LNHDA, CDR2 SQIVND (reference sequence). This CDR3 is 14 amino acids long. Unmatched junction bases numbered 8, after V lost 5 bases and J lost 5 bases.

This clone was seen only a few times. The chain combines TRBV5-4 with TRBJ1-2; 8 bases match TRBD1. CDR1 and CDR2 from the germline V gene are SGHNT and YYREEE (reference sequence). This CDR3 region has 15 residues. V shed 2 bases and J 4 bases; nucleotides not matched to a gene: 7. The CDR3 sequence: CASSFRQGPSYGYTF. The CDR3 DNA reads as TGTGCCAGCAGCTTTCGACAGGGGCCCAGCTATGGCTACACCTTC.

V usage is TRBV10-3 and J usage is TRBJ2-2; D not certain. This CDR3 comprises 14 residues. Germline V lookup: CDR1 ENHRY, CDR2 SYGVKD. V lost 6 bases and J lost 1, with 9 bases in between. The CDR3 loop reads CAIRVAVNTGELFF. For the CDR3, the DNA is TGTGCCATCAGGGTGGCAGTGAACACCGGGGAGCTGTTTTTT.

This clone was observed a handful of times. The CDR3 reads CASSRSRTGPSEQYF. As DNA, the CDR3 is TGTGCCAGCAGCCGCTCGAGGACAGGCCCGAGCGAGCAGTACTTC. The chain recombines TRBV14 with TRBJ2-7; 7 bases line up with TRBD1. The ends lost 4 bases at V and 6 bases at J; junction bases unmatched: 12. Germline CDR1 and CDR2: SGHDN and FVKESK. This CDR3 comprises 15 residues.

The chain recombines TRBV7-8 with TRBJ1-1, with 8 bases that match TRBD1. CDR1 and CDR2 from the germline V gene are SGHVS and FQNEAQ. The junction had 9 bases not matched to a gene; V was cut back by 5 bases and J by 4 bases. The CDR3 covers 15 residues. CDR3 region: CASSPHRGVGTEAFF. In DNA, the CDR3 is TGTGCCAGCAGCCCCCACAGGGGGGTCGGCACTGAAGCTTTCTTT.

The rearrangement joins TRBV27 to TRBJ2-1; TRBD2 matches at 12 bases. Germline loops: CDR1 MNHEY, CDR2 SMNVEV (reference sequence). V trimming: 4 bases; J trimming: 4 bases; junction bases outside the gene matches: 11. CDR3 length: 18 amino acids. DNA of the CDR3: TGTGCCAGCAGTTCCCTTTTCCGACTAGCGGGAGAGTACAATGAGCAGTTCTTC. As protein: CASSSLFRLAGEYNEQFF.

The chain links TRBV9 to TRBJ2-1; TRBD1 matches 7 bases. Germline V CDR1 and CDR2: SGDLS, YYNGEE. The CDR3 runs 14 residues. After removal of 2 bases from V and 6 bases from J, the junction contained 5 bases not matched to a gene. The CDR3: CASSVGTDLNEQFF. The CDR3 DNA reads TGTGCCAGCAGCGTTGGGACAGACCTCAATGAGCAGTTCTTC. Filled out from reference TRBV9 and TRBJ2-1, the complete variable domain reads DSGVTQTPKHLITATGQRVTLRCSPRSGDLSVYWYQQSLDQGLQFLIQYYNGEERAKGNILERFSAQQFPDLHSELNLSSLELGDSALYFCASSVGTDLNEQFFGPGTRLTVL.

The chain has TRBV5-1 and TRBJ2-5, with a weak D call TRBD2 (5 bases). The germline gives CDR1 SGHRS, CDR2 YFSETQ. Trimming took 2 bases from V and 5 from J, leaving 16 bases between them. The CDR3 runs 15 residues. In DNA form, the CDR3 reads TGCGCCAGCAGCTTTGGGCTCAGCGGTTTCGAGACCCAGTACTTC. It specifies CASSFGLSGFETQYF.

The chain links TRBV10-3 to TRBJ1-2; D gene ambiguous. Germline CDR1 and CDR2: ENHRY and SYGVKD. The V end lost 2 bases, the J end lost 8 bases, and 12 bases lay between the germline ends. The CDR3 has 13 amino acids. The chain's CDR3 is CAISEEGGVGYTF. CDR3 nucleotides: TGTGCCATCAGTGAGGAGGGTGGGGTGGGCTACACCTTC.

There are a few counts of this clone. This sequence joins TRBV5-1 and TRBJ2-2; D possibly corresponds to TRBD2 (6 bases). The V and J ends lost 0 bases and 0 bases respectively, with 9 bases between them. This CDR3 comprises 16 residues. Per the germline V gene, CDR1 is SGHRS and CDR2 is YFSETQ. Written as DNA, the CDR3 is TGCGCCAGCAGCTTGGTGGGGAGGCCGAACACCGGGGAGCTGTTTTTT. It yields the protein CASSLVGRPNTGELFF.

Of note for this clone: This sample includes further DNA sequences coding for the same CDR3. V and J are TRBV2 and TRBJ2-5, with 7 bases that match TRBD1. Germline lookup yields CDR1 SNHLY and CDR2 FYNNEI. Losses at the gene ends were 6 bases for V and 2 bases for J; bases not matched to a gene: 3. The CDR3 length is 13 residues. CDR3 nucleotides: TGTGCCAGCAGCCGGGACAGACAAGAGACCCAGTACTTC. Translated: CASSRDRQETQYF.

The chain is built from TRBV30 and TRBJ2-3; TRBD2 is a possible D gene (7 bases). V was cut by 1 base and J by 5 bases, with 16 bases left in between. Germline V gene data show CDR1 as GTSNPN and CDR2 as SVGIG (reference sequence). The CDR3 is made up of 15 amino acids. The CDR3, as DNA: TGTGCCTGGAGTGAGGGGGGGGCGAGTGTAGATACGCAGTATTTT. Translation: CAWSEGGASVDTQYF.

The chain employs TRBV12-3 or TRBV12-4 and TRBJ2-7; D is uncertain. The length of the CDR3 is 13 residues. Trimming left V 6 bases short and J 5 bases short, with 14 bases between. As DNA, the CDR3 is TGTGCCAGCAGCCTCGGGCTGGGAAACGAGCAGTACTTC. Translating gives CASSLGLGNEQYF.

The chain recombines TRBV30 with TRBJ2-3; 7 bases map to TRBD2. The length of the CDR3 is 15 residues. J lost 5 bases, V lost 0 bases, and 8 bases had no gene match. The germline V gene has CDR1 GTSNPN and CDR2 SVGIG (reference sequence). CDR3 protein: CAWSVGLAGRDTQYF. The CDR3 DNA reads TGTGCCTGGAGTGTAGGATTAGCGGGCCGAGATACGCAGTATTTT.

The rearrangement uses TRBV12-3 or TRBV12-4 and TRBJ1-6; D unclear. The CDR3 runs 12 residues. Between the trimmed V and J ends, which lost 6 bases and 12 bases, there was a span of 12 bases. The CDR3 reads CASSFFRGPLHF. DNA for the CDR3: TGTGCCAGCAGCTTCTTTCGTGGACCCCTCCACTTT.

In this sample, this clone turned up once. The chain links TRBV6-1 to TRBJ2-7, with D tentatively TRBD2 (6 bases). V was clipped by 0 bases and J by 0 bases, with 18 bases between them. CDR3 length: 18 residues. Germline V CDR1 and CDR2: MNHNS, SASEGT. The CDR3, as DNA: TGTGCCAGCAGTGAAGCGCGGGGATGGGGAGTAAACTCCTACGAGCAGTACTTC. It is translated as CASSEARGWGVNSYEQYF.

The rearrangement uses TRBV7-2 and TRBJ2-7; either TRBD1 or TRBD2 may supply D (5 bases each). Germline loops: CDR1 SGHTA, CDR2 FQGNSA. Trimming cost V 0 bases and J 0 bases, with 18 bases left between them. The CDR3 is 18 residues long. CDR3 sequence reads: CASSLARVGASSSYEQYF. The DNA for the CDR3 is TGTGCCAGCAGCTTAGCGAGGGTCGGGGCATCGAGCTCCTACGAGCAGTACTTC.

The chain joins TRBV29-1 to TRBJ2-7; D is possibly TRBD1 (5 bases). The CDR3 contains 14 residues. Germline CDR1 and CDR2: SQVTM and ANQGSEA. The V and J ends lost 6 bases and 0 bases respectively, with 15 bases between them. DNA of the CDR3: TGCAGCGTCGCTCAGGGTGCCCCCTCCTACGAGCAGTACTTC. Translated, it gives CSVAQGAPSYEQYF.